The 17 T cell receptor beta chains listed next were all sequenced from one sample in a study of T-cell reconstitution after alpha-beta-depleted transplantation in children (dated by TCRdb to about 2016). This specimen's treatment or condition label, interpreted: allogeneic hematopoietic cell transplantation with graft depleted of TCRalphabeta T cells and CD19 B cells. Library preparation employed PCR. Instrument used: Illumina HiSeq 2500. To normalize quantification of the TCRbeta repertoire, the TCR libraries were built with molecular barcoding that relied on unique molecular identifiers. Clones were called with MiXCR by TCRdb after fastp trimmed the public reads at Q25, and only in-frame beta chains were retained. Under each unique CDR3 protein, matching rows form one entry showing the most common genes and DNA. Counted in this sample were 550,000 to 800,000 distinct CDR3 sequences; around 13% of them appeared once. 0.79% of the sample rests with the top ten.

Sequences were derived from PBMCs, sampled before TCRalphabeta/CD19-depleted stem cell transplant. The receptors stem from a girl aged 2 to 10 with congenital amegakaryocytic thrombocytopenia, due to receive a stem cell transplant.

This clonotype was counted only a few times. The chain has TRBV2 and TRBJ1-2; D gene ambiguous. The CDR3 runs to 13 residues. V dropped 1 base and J dropped 0 bases, with 3 bases sitting between them. CDR1 and CDR2 from the germline V gene are SNHLY and FYNNEI. The DNA of the CDR3 is TGTGCCAGCAGTGAAGGGGCTAACTATGGCTACACCTTC. As protein: CASSEGANYGYTF.

For this clonotype: Possible read error: a much larger clone is one base away. V is TRBV5-1 and J is TRBJ2-7; TRBD1 agrees at 7 bases. CDR3 length equals 16 residues. Germline CDR1 is SGHRS and CDR2 is YFSETQ. In DNA, the CDR3 is TGCGCCAGCGGCTTGGAAGGGACAGTCATTTCCTACGAGCAGTACTTC. Translated: CASGLEGTVISYEQYF.

This clonotype occurred many times. V and J are TRBV27 and TRBJ1-6; 7 nucleotides match TRBD1. This CDR3 has 14 amino acids. The germline V gene encodes CDR1 MNHEY and CDR2 SMNVEV (reference sequence). The ends lost 5 bases at V and 10 bases at J; junction bases unmatched: 8. In DNA, the CDR3 is TGTGCCAGCAGTGCTGGGACAGTGCGCTCACCCCTCCACTTT. Translation gives CASSAGTVRSPLHF.

This sequence joins TRBV10-3 and TRBJ2-7, with 9 bases lining up with TRBD2. The trim removed 3 bases at V and 4 bases at J, leaving 7 bases unmatched. This CDR3 is 15 amino acids long. Per the germline V gene, CDR1 is ENHRY and CDR2 is SYGVKD. The chain's CDR3 is CAISDWREGAYEQYF. The CDR3 bases are TGTGCCATCAGTGATTGGCGGGAGGGTGCGTACGAGCAGTACTTC.

This chain connects TRBV28 to TRBJ2-1, with 7 nucleotides matching TRBD2. The germline CDR1 and CDR2 sequences are MDHEN and SYDVKM. The CDR3 contains 16 residues. Trimming removed 7 bases from V and 6 bases from J; junction bases left unmatched: 15. The CDR3 nucleotides read TGTGCCAGCACCATTACCGGAGCCGGGAGGATCAATGAGCAGTTCTTC. Its translation: CASTITGAGRINEQFF.

The genes are TRBV5-6 and TRBJ2-3; 12 bases are a match to TRBD2. J gave up 3 bases and V 4 bases, and 3 bases lay outside the gene matches. This CDR3 comprises 15 residues. Germline CDR1 SGHDT, CDR2 YYEEEE. CDR3 DNA: TGTGCCAGCAGCAGACTAGCGGGAGCAACAGATACGCAGTATTTT. The encoded protein is CASSRLAGATDTQYF.

The chain recombines TRBV5-1 with TRBJ2-3; D might be TRBD1 (6 bases). The V end lost 7 bases, the J end lost 6 bases, and 15 bases lay between the germline ends. Germline V lookup: CDR1 SGHRS, CDR2 YFSETQ. The CDR3 consists of 13 residues. CDR3 nucleotides: TGCGCCAGCGGGATGACAGGCGACGATACGCAGTATTTT. This gives the protein CASGMTGDDTQYF.

V and J are TRBV20-1 and TRBJ2-2; D ambiguous. The V end was cut by 6 bases, the J end by 9 bases, with 11 bases between. Germline loops: CDR1 DFQATT, CDR2 SNEGSKA (reference sequence). The CDR3 extends over 11 amino acids. In nucleotides, the CDR3 is TGCAGTGCCTGGAAGAGTCGGGAGCTGTTTTTT. Protein product: CSAWKSRELFF.

A few counts support this clonotype. V and J are TRBV13 and TRBJ2-3, with D maybe TRBD2 (6 bases). The germline gives CDR1 PRHDT, CDR2 FYEKMQ (reference sequence). The CDR3 extends over 17 amino acids. V was pared by 4 bases and J by 6 bases, with 23 bases between. Here the CDR3 DNA reads TGTGCCAGCAGCTCCACTTGGCGGGCCCTCGCGGGGGATACGCAGTATTTT. The encoded protein is CASSSTWRALAGDTQYF.

This clonotype was observed a few times. The chain links TRBV4-1 to TRBJ1-5; 12 nucleotides align to TRBD1. V shed 4 bases and J 6 bases; nucleotides not matched to a gene: 4. CDR3 length: 15 amino acids. Germline-derived CDR1 and CDR2 are MGHRA and YSYEKL. The CDR3 region is CASSPGTGGFQPQHF. CDR3 DNA: TGCGCCAGCAGCCCGGGGACAGGGGGCTTTCAGCCCCAGCATTTT.

This clonotype has at least ten counts. The gene calls are TRBV12-3 or TRBV12-4 and TRBJ2-1, with 10 bases lining up with TRBD2. V shed 11 bases and J 5 bases; nucleotides not matched to a gene: 9. This CDR3 comprises 14 residues. CDR3 bases: TGTGCCGGCAAAGCGGGAGGGCGGAACAATGAGCAGTTCTTC. Translating gives CAGKAGGRNNEQFF.

This CDR3 reads CASRQGANTDTQYF. The CDR3 DNA sequence: TGTGCCAGCAGACAGGGGGCCAACACAGATACGCAGTATTTT. The chain links TRBV7-8 to TRBJ2-3; 9 positions agree with TRBD1. The CDR3 runs to 14 residues. Per germline, CDR1 SGHVS and CDR2 FQNEAQ. V lost 6 bases to trimming and J lost 2 bases; unmatched junction nucleotides: 3.

V and J are TRBV12-3 or TRBV12-4 and TRBJ1-3, with a weak D call TRBD1 (5 bases). The V end was cut by 5 bases, the J end by 0 bases, with 8 bases between. The CDR3 consists of 14 residues. The CDR3 reads CASSDSNSGNTIYF. CDR3 bases: TGTGCCAGCAGTGACAGCAACTCTGGAAACACCATATATTTT.

This clonotype was counted ten times or more. V and J are TRBV6-5 and TRBJ2-3; a possible D gene is TRBD1 (5 bases). This CDR3 spans 16 amino acids. Trimming stripped 0 bases from V and 0 bases from J, with 10 bases between. Per germline, CDR1 MNHEY and CDR2 SVGAGI. CDR3 in DNA: TGTGCCAGCAGTTACTCACAGGACACTAGCACAGATACGCAGTATTTT. Its translation: CASSYSQDTSTDTQYF.

The chain is built from TRBV20-1 and TRBJ2-7; 10 bases map to TRBD2. J gave up 7 bases and V 6 bases, and 6 bases lay outside the gene matches. The CDR3 has 12 residues. The germline V gene has CDR1 DFQATT and CDR2 SNEGSKA (reference sequence). This chain's CDR3 is CSAQGLAWEQYF. CDR3 DNA sequence: TGCAGTGCCCAGGGACTAGCGTGGGAGCAGTACTTC.

V gene TRBV19 combines with J gene TRBJ2-3; TRBD1 agrees at 7 bases. Losses at the gene ends were 7 bases for V and 5 bases for J; bases not matched to a gene: 15. The CDR3 has 16 amino acids. CDR1 and CDR2 from the germline V gene are LNHDA and SQIVND (reference sequence). The CDR3: CASILFDRAKEDTQYF. The CDR3, as DNA: TGTGCCAGTATTTTATTTGACAGGGCAAAAGAAGATACGCAGTATTTT. Looking up the rest from reference TRBV19 and TRBJ2-3 gives the full variable domain: DGGITQSPKYLFRKEGQNVTLSCEQNLNHDAMYWYRQDPGQGLRLIYYSQIVNDFQKGDIAEGYSVSREKKESFPLTVTSAQKNPTAFYLCASILFDRAKEDTQYFGPGTRLTVL.

The table lists this clonotype with many counts. The genes are TRBV20-1 and TRBJ2-1; D uncertain. Germline V gene lookup returns CDR1 DFQATT and CDR2 SNEGSKA (reference sequence). V was trimmed by 4 bases and J by 7 bases, leaving 20 bases between them. This CDR3 comprises 15 residues. This CDR3 reads CSAKGYERSGNEQFF. The CDR3 DNA sequence: TGCAGTGCTAAAGGTTATGAGAGATCGGGTAATGAGCAGTTCTTC.